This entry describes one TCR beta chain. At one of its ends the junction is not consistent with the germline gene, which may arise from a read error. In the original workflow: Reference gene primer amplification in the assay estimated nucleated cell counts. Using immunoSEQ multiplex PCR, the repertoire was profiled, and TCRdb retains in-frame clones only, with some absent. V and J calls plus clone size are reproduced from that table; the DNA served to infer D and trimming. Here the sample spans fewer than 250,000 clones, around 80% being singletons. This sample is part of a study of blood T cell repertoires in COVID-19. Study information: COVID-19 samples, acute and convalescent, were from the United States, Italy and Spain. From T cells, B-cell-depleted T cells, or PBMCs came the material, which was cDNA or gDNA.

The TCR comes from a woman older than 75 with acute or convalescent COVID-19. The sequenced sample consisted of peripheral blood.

The DNA for the CDR3 is TGTGCTAGCAGCTTAGGCGCCCCGGGTTCGGGCACAGATACGCAGTATTTT. Protein: CASSLGAPGSGTDTQYF. This rearrangement joins TRBV7-7 to TRBJ2-3; D gene unclear. This CDR3 has 17 amino acids. Germline V gene lookup returns CDR1 SSHAT and CDR2 FNYEAQ (reference sequence).